Shown below are 17 T cell receptor beta chains from a single sample sequenced in a study of blood T cells in healthy people across ages (dated by TCRdb to about 2015). Library prep was done by 5' RACE. The instrument was an Illumina HiSeq 2500. A second 7 to 11 cycle PCR used a sample-barcoded 5' primer and a J-beta primer mix. The public reads were reprocessed in TCRdb via fastp at Q25 and MiXCR, keeping in-frame beta chains. Every distinct CDR3 protein forms one entry, paired with its most common genes and DNA. The table for this sample lists fewer than 900,000 distinct CDR3 sequences; around 46% of them were counted only once. The ten largest clones represent 20% to 25% of the sample. Sequencing input: blood. All receptors derive from a woman aged 60 to 75 in good health.

The gene calls are TRBV28 and TRBJ2-5; 9 positions match TRBD1. This CDR3 is 16 amino acids long. CDR1 and CDR2 from the germline V gene are MDHEN and SYDVKM. The trim removed 6 bases at V and 11 bases at J, leaving 19 bases unmatched. As DNA, the CDR3 is TGTGCCAGCAGACAGACAGGGGGGAATATCTACAATGAGCAGTACTTC. It encodes CASRQTGGNIYNEQYF.

The V and J genes are TRBV7-6 and TRBJ1-2; D is undetermined. Trimming stripped 5 bases from V and 6 bases from J, with 16 bases between. The CDR3 consists of 14 residues. In germline, CDR1 is SGHVS, CDR2 FNYEAQ. The CDR3 sequence is CASSPNVGLDGYTF. CDR3 sequence (DNA): TGTGCCAGCAGCCCCAACGTTGGGTTGGATGGCTACACCTTC.

V is TRBV2 and J is TRBJ1-2; D perhaps matches TRBD1 (5 bases). The CDR3 is 15 amino acids. Germline-derived CDR1 and CDR2 are SNHLY and FYNNEI. V lost 2 bases, J lost 6 bases, and 16 bases lay in between. The CDR3 loop is CASSEYARASDGYTF. CDR3 sequence (DNA): TGTGCCAGCAGTGAATACGCCAGGGCCTCCGATGGCTACACCTTC. Using reference TRBV2 and TRBJ1-2 for the parts outside the CDR3, the full variable domain is EPEVTQTPSHQVTQMGQEVILRCVPISNHLYFYWYRQILGQKVEFLVSFYNNEISEKSEIFDDQFSVERPDGSNFTLKIRSTKLEDSAMYFCASSEYARASDGYTFGSGTRLTVV.

This clonotype has a handful of counts. This rearrangement joins TRBV20-1 to TRBJ1-6; D is ambiguous. This CDR3 comprises 15 residues. Trimming cost V 0 bases and J 6 bases, with 12 bases left between them. Germline values: CDR1 DFQATT, CDR2 SNEGSKA (reference sequence). This CDR3 is CSARETVWGNSPLHF. The CDR3 DNA sequence: TGCAGTGCTAGAGAGACGGTATGGGGTAATTCACCCCTCCACTTT.

This clonotype was observed a few times. This chain joins TRBV4-1 and TRBJ2-5; D is unclear. V was trimmed by 3 bases and J by 2 bases, leaving 7 bases between them. The CDR3 has 13 amino acids. CDR1 is MGHRA, CDR2 YSYEKL, per germline. CDR3 protein: CASSHYTQETQYF. The CDR3 DNA follows: TGCGCCAGCAGCCACTACACACAAGAGACCCAGTACTTC.

The chain recombines TRBV3-1 with TRBJ1-3; tentative D call: TRBD1 (5 bases). The V end lost 3 bases, the J end lost 2 bases, and 5 bases lay between the germline ends. Per germline, CDR1 LGHDT and CDR2 YNNKEL (reference sequence). This CDR3 is built from 13 residues. As DNA, the CDR3 is TGTGCCAGCAGCCAGGGGGCTGGAAACACCATATATTTT. As protein: CASSQGAGNTIYF.

Only a few counts were recorded for this clonotype. The chain employs TRBV6-5 and TRBJ2-5; weak D call: TRBD1 (6 bases). Trimming shortened V by 0 bases and J by 5 bases, and 10 bases separated the two germline ends. This CDR3 is built from 14 residues. Germline V CDR1 and CDR2: MNHEY, SVGAGI. The CDR3 DNA follows: TGTGCCAGCAGTTACTCGTTGGGGGCGGAGACCCAGTACTTC. It is translated as CASSYSLGAETQYF.

The chain employs TRBV5-1 and TRBJ2-5; the D gene could be TRBD1 or TRBD2 (6 bases each). This CDR3 comprises 15 residues. Trimming pared 3 bases from V and 5 bases from J, leaving 17 bases between. Germline values: CDR1 SGHRS, CDR2 YFSETQ. CDR3 bases: TGCGCCAGCAGCTCGCTAGGGGGAGGTCAGGAGACCCAGTACTTC. This codes for CASSSLGGGQETQYF.

This chain joins TRBV7-2 and TRBJ1-1; 8 bases are shared with TRBD1. This CDR3 contains 16 residues. J gave up 5 bases and V 2 bases, and 10 bases lay outside the gene matches. Germline CDR1 is SGHTA and CDR2 is FQGNSA. CDR3 nucleotides: TGTGCCAGCAGCTTAACGCCGCAGGGGGCTGGGACTGAAGCTTTCTTT. It is translated as CASSLTPQGAGTEAFF.

The CDR3 DNA sequence: TGTGCCAGCAGCCCACCGGGCGATAGCAATCAGCCCCAGCATTTT. Its translation is CASSPPGDSNQPQHF. The chain carries TRBV7-9 and TRBJ1-5; D not resolved. Germline CDR1 SEHNR, CDR2 FQNEAQ (reference sequence). The V gene lost 5 bases and the J gene lost 0 bases, with 11 bases spanning the gap. There are 15 residues in the CDR3.

The genes are TRBV29-1 and TRBJ2-7, with no clear D. The J call is doubtful: the DNA matches TRBJ2-5 better. The CDR3 loop spans 14 amino acids. CDR1 is SQVTM, CDR2 ANQGSEA, per germline. CDR3 sequence: CSVEGALLKETQYF. The CDR3 DNA sequence: TGCAGCGTTGAAGGGGCACTCCTCAAAGAGACCCAGTACTTC.

This clonotype was counted many times. The chain links TRBV7-2 to TRBJ2-1; TRBD1 agrees at 8 bases. CDR3 length: 15 amino acids. The V segment lost 4 bases and the J segment 7 bases; nucleotides outside the gene matches: 9. Germline CDR1 reads SGHTA; CDR2 reads FQGNSA. This CDR3 reads CASSSRDRFMNEQFF. The CDR3 bases are TGTGCCAGCAGCTCCCGGGACAGGTTTATGAATGAGCAGTTCTTC.

A few counts support this clonotype. V is TRBV7-2 and J is TRBJ1-2; 8 nucleotides agree with TRBD1. After removal of 2 bases from V and 6 bases from J, the junction contained 8 bases not matched to a gene. The CDR3 totals 15 residues. Germline CDR1 reads SGHTA; CDR2 reads FQGNSA. The CDR3 sequence is CASSLIQGAVDGYTF. CDR3 sequence (DNA): TGTGCCAGCAGCTTAATTCAGGGGGCGGTCGATGGCTACACCTTC.

V is TRBV24-1 and J is TRBJ2-3, with 7 nucleotides matching TRBD1. The ends lost 5 bases at V and 4 bases at J; junction bases unmatched: 11. CDR3 length: 16 amino acids. Germline values: CDR1 KGHDR, CDR2 SFDVKD. CDR3 sequence: CATSGDRDSTPDTQYF. The CDR3 DNA reads TGTGCCACCAGTGGCGATAGGGACAGTACCCCAGATACGCAGTATTTT.

In its sample, this clonotype was seen a few times. The V gene is TRBV7-2, the J gene TRBJ2-7, with TRBD1 as a possible D gene (5 bases). There are 16 residues in the CDR3. Germline V gene data show CDR1 as SGHTA and CDR2 as FQGNSA. The V and J ends lost 0 bases and 3 bases respectively, with 15 bases between them. CDR3: CASSLAGAKRGYEQYF. The CDR3 nucleotides are TGTGCCAGCAGCTTAGCAGGGGCAAAGAGAGGCTACGAGCAGTACTTC.

The rearrangement joins TRBV6-1 to TRBJ2-3, with D perhaps given as TRBD1 or TRBD2 (6 bases each). The V gene's germline CDR1 is MNHNS and CDR2 SASEGT. The CDR3 is 14 residues long. The ends were cut back, 7 bases at V and 3 bases at J, with 14 bases in the middle. CDR3 loop: CASNGGAPTDTQYF. In DNA form, the CDR3 reads TGTGCCAGCAACGGGGGCGCCCCGACAGATACGCAGTATTTT.

A note on this clonotype: An end of the junction differs from the germline gene, which may be a read error. The chain joins TRBV6-2 or TRBV6-3 to TRBJ2-5; no clear D gene. CDR1 and CDR2 from the germline V gene are MNHEY and SVGEGT. The CDR3 covers 17 residues. The CDR3 nucleotides are TGTGCCAGCAGTCCGCGAACCGGGTTGGGCCTGCAAGAGACCCGGTACTTC. Encoded protein: CASSPRTGLGLQETRYF.